At least ten counts were recorded for the clone carrying this TCR beta chain. The record originates from a study of blood T cells in healthy people across ages. Next came a second PCR, run for roughly 7 to 12 cycles, which used a sample-barcoded 5' primer along with a J-beta primer mix. TCRdb re-called the 5' RACE reads through MiXCR, storing one row per CDR3 protein. The repertoire includes some 930,000 distinct CDR3 sequences, 25% to 30% of them detected once, and about 10% sits in the top ten. V shed 7 bases, J shed 5 bases, and the junction held 7 bases outside the gene matches. The V gene's germline CDR1 is SEHNR and CDR2 FQNEAQ (reference sequence). The CDR3 loop spans 15 amino acids. This sample also belongs to another study, concerning T cells of mothers and their children.

The sample taken for sequencing was blood. This chain uses TRBV7-9 with TRBJ2-1; 11 bases are a match to TRBD1. The receptor comes from a middle-aged woman in good health. This CDR3 reads CASNLRDRGNNEQFF. The CDR3, as DNA: TGTGCCAGCAACCTTCGGGACAGGGGGAACAATGAGCAGTTCTTC.